This record covers a single T cell receptor beta chain. The antigen is undetermined. These data are taken from a study of cytomegalovirus exposure and HLA in healthy donors. Broader study findings: Most sequenced TCRs were rare (though some public TCRs occurred in many donors).

The PCR made use of 60 Vbeta and 13 Jbeta primers. Profiling relied on immunoSEQ multiplex PCR, and the TCRdb table lists in-frame clones only, not all of them. The sample has 150,000 to 200,000 clones, around 74% seen once. The receptor was isolated from a female donor in good health and CMV-seronegative. Sequenced sample: PBMCs.

For the CDR3, the DNA is TGTGCCTGGAGTGGACTAGCGGGGACCGATACGCAGTATTTT. Translation: CAWSGLAGTDTQYF. The chain joins TRBV30 to TRBJ2-3, with TRBD2 identical over 11 bases. The V and J ends lost 1 base and 6 bases, in that order; junction bases with no gene match: 3. The CDR3 is made up of 14 amino acids. Looked up from germline, CDR1 is GTSNPN and CDR2 is SVGIG (reference sequence).